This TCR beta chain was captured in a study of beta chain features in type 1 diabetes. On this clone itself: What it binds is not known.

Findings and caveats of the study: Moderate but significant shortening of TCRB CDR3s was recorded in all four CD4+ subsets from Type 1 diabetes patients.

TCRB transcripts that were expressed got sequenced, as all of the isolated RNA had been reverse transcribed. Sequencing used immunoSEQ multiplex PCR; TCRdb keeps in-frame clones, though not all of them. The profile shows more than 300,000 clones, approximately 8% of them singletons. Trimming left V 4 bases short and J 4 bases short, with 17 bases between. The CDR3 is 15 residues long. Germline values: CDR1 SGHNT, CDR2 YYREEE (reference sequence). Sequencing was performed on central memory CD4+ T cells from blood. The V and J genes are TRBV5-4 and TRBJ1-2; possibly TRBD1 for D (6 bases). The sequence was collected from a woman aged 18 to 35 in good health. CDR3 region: CASSGGPGQVYGYTF. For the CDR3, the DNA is TGTGCCAGCAGCGGCGGTCCGGGACAAGTCTATGGCTACACCTTC. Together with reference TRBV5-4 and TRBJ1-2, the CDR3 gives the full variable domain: ETGVTQSPTHLIKTRGQQVTLRCSSQSGHNTVSWYQQALGQGPQFIFQYYREEENGRGNFPPRFSGLQFPNYSSELNVNALELDDSALYLCASSGGPGQVYGYTFGSGTRLTVV.